Following are 3 T cell receptor beta chains from one sample sequenced in a study of a mutant IDH1 vaccine in newly diagnosed glioma. Profiling relied on immunoSEQ multiplex PCR, and the TCRdb table lists in-frame clones only, not all of them. The sample lists 99,000 or so clones, 70% to 90% occurring once. Time point meaning: baseline, week 1 (first vaccination visit). As for treatment: pre-vaccination baseline after standard-of-care therapy. Sequences were derived from PBMCs, sampled from a glioma patient treated with radiotherapy, temozolomide or both. All receptors derive from a woman in her forties or fifties with glioma.

The V and J genes are TRBV9 and TRBJ2-7; TRBD2 aligns across 11 bases. After removal of 3 bases from V and 2 bases from J, the junction contained 10 bases not matched to a gene. The length of the CDR3 is 17 residues. Germline CDR1 is SGDLS and CDR2 is YYNGEE. CDR3: CASSADGIAGGPYEQYF. The CDR3 region has the DNA TGTGCCAGCAGCGCGGATGGGATAGCGGGAGGGCCCTACGAGCAGTACTTC.

The genes are TRBV2 and TRBJ2-1; 9 bases match TRBD2. J was trimmed by 5 bases and V by 6 bases; bases with no gene match: 11. This CDR3 spans 16 amino acids. CDR1 and CDR2 from the germline V gene are SNHLY and FYNNEI. CDR3 region: CASRGVSGSQDNEQFF. The CDR3 DNA reads as TGTGCCAGCAGAGGGGTTAGCGGGAGTCAAGACAATGAGCAGTTCTTC.

The chain is built from TRBV5-1 and TRBJ1-6; the D gene is possibly TRBD1 (6 bases). V dropped 6 bases and J dropped 5 bases, with 12 bases sitting between them. The CDR3 runs to 14 residues. Germline CDR1 and CDR2: SGHRS and YFSETQ. The CDR3 spells CASTKQGDNSPLHF. For the CDR3, the DNA is TGCGCCAGCACTAAACAGGGAGATAATTCACCCCTCCACTTT.